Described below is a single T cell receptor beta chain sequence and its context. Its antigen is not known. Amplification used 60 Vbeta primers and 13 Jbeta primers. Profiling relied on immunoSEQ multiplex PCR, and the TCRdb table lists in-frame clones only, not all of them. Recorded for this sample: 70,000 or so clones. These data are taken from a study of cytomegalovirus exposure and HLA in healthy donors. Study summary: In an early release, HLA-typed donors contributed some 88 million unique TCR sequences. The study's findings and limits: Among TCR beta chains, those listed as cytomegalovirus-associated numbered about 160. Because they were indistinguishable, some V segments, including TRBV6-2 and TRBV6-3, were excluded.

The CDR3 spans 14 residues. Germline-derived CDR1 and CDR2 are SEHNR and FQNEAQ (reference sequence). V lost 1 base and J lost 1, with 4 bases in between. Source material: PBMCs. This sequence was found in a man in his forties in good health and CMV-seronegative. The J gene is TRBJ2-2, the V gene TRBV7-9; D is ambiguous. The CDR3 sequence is CASSLDGNTGELFF. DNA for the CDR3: TGTGCCAGCAGCTTAGACGGGAACACCGGGGAGCTGTTTTTT.